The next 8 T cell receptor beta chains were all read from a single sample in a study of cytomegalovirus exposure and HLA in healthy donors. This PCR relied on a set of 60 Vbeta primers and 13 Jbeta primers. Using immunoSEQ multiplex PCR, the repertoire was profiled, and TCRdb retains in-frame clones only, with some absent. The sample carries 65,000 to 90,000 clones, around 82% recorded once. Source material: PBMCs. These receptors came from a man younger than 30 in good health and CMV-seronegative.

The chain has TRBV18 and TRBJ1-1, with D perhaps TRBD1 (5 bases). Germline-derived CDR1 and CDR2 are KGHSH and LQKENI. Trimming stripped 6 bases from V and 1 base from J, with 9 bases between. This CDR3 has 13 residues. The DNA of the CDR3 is TGTGCCAGCTCCGACCAGGGGAACACTGAAGCTTTCTTT. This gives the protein CASSDQGNTEAFF.

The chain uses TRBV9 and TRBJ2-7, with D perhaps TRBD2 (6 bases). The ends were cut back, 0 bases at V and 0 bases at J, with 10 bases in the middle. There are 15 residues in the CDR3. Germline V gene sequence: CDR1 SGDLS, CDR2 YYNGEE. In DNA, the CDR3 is TGTGCCAGCAGCGTAGACCTCGGGAGCTCCTACGAGCAGTACTTC. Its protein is CASSVDLGSSYEQYF.

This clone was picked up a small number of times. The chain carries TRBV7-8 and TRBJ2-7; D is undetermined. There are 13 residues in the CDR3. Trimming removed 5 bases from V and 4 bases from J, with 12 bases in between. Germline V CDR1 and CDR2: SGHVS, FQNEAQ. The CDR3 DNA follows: TGTGCCAGCAGCCGTCCCAACGGGTACGAGCAGTACTTC. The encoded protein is CASSRPNGYEQYF.

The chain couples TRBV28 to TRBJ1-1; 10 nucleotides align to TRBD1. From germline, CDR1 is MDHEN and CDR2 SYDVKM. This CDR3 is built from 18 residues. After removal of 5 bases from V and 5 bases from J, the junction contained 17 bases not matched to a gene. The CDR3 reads CASSHYRLGQGDETEAFF. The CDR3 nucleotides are TGTGCCAGCAGTCACTACCGCCTCGGACAGGGGGATGAAACTGAAGCTTTCTTT.

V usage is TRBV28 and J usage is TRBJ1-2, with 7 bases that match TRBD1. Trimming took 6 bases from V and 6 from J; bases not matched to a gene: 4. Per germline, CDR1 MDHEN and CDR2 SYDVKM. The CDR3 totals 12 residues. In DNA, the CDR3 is TGTGCCAGCAGAACAGGGGTTAATGGCTACACCTTC. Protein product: CASRTGVNGYTF.

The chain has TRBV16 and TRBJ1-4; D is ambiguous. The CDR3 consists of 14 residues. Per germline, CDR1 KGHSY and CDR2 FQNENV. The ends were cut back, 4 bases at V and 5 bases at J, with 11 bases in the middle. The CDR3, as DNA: TGTGCCAGCAGCCCCGGACGGGGAAATGAAAAACTGTTTTTT. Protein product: CASSPGRGNEKLFF.

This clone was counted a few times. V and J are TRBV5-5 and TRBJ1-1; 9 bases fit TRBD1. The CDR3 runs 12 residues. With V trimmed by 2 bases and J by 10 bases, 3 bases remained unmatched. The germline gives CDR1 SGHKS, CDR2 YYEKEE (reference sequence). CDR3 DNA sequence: TGTGCCAGCAGCTTAGGGGGACAGGGAGCTTTCTTT. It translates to CASSLGGQGAFF.

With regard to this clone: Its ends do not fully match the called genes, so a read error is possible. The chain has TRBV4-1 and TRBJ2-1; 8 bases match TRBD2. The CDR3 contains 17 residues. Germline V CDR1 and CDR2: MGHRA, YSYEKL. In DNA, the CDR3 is TGCGTCAGCAGCCTCCTTGTCCGGGGGGGATCCTACAATGAGCAGTTCTTC. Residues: CVSSLLVRGGSYNEQFF.